The rows below give T cell receptor beta chains drawn from one sample of a study of T and B cells in COVID-19 patients. TCRdb used MiXCR to reprocess the multiplex PCR reads, holding one entry per CDR3 protein. The sample carries under 5,000 distinct CDR3 sequences, around 23% recorded once. Sequencing was done on a sample of blood. These receptors all come from a human donor with active COVID-19. Both conserved end residues are part of each CDR3. The D gene is left open where the match is weak. Rows may omit the clone size; those that give it use once, few, many or a size class.

d_call	v_call	clone_size	j_call	cdr3_nt	cdr3_aa
TRBD2	TRBV6-5	medium-sized	TRBJ2-3	TGTGCCAGCAGCCCGGGAGGGTGGGATACGCAGTATTTT	CASSPGGWDTQYF
TRBD2	TRBV29-1	.	TRBJ2-1	TGCAGCGCTACTCGGAGCGGGAGCCCCTCCTACAATGAGCAGTTCTTC	CSATRSGSPSYNEQFF
.	TRBV19	medium-sized	TRBJ2-5	TGTGCCAGTAGTATTGGGACTTATGGAGAGACCCAGTACTTC	CASSIGTYGETQYF
TRBD1	TRBV6-5	medium-sized	TRBJ2-1	TGTGCCAGCAGTTACCAGGACAGGTCCTACAATGAGCAGTTCTTC	CASSYQDRSYNEQFF
.	TRBV5-6	medium-sized	TRBJ1-5	TGTGCCAGCAGCTTGTACGGGGGCGGCAATCAGCCCCAGCATTTT	CASSLYGGGNQPQHF
.	TRBV7-2	few	TRBJ1-3	TGTGCCAGCAGCCCTGAGTTACCGGTCACCATATATTTT	CASSPELPVTIYF
.	TRBV6-2/TRBV6-3	.	TRBJ1-2	TGTGCCAGCAGCCCCCGGGTGATCGGAAGGGGCTACACCTTC	CASSPRVIGRGYTF
.	TRBV12-3/TRBV12-4	.	TRBJ1-2	TGTGCCAGCACCAAGCTTGATCGTACCCGCCCTGAGCTTTATGGCTACACCTTC	CASTKLDRTRPELYGYTF
.	TRBV12-3/TRBV12-4	.	TRBJ1-2	TGTGCCAGCAGTTTTTCACCTAACTATGGCTACACCTTC	CASSFSPNYGYTF
TRBD1	TRBV20-1	.	TRBJ1-5	TGCAGTGCCCAGACAGGGGTTGGTCAGCCCCAGCATTTT	CSAQTGVGQPQHF
.	TRBV27	.	TRBJ1-3	TGTGCCAGCAGCCGGACAGCTTACTCTGGAAACACCATATATTTT	CASSRTAYSGNTIYF
.	TRBV5-1	.	TRBJ2-7	TGCGCCAGCAGCCGATCCGGGAGTGACTACGAGCAGTACTTC	CASSRSGSDYEQYF
.	TRBV20-1	once	TRBJ2-5	TGCAGTGCTAGGAGCACGGCGAAAGAGACCCAGTACTTC	CSARSTAKETQYF
TRBD2	TRBV7-6	medium-sized	TRBJ2-7	TGTGCCAGCAGCTCCGGGGGGGCCTACGAGCAGTACTTC	CASSSGGAYEQYF
TRBD1	TRBV18	medium-sized	TRBJ2-7	TGTGCCAGCTCACCGGGGACAGGGGTTCGGGAGCAGTACTTC	CASSPGTGVREQYF
.	TRBV30	medium-sized	TRBJ2-7	TGTGCCTGGAATCCCGGGACACCCACTACGGTGCAGTACTTC	CAWNPGTPTTVQYF
.	TRBV11-2	few	TRBJ2-1	TGTGCCAGCAGCTATGGGGGTGAGCAGTTCTTC	CASSYGGEQFF
.	TRBV6-6	medium-sized	TRBJ2-7	TGTGCCAGCAGTTTGGACGGATCCTACGAGCAGTACTTC	CASSLDGSYEQYF
TRBD2	TRBV29-1	.	TRBJ2-1	TGCAGCGCCGCAGAGAGCGGGAGGTTCTATGAGCAGTTCTTC	CSAAESGRFYEQFF
TRBD2	TRBV20-1	medium-sized	TRBJ2-1	TGCAGTGCGGCGACTAGCGGAAATGAGCAGTTCTTC	CSAATSGNEQFF
.	TRBV5-6	medium-sized	TRBJ2-7	TGTGCCAGCAGCTCTCGGACCGCGAACCCCTACGAGCAGTACTTC	CASSSRTANPYEQYF
.	TRBV29-1	medium-sized	TRBJ1-2	TGCAGCGGTGGCGAGGATGGCTACACCTTC	CSGGEDGYTF
.	TRBV6-2/TRBV6-3	few	TRBJ1-2	.	CASLDGGYGYTFLDGGYGYTF
.	TRBV27	medium-sized	TRBJ2-2	TGTGCCAGCCGGGACCGCCTAGGGGCCGGGGAGCTGTTTTTT	CASRDRLGAGELFF
.	TRBV6-2/TRBV6-3	.	TRBJ2-7	TGTGCCAGCAAAGTTCTTAGCTCCTACGAGCAGTACTTC	CASKVLSSYEQYF
TRBD1	TRBV19	once	TRBJ1-5	TGTGCCAGTACTAAAGACAGGGGGCGAAGCAATCAGCCCCAGCATTTT	CASTKDRGRSNQPQHF
TRBD2	TRBV24-1	medium-sized	TRBJ2-2	TGTGCCACCAGTGATACGCCGGGACTAGCGGGAGCGGGAGCCGGGGAGCTGTTTTTT	CATSDTPGLAGAGAGELFF
.	TRBV5-5	medium-sized	TRBJ2-7	TGTGCCAGCAGCTTGCCGGGTCAATCCTACGAGCAGTACTTC	CASSLPGQSYEQYF
TRBD1	TRBV12-5	few	TRBJ2-2	TGTGCTAGTGGCCCACAGGGGATCACCGGGGAGCTGTTTTTT	CASGPQGITGELFF
.	TRBV5-4	medium-sized	TRBJ2-5	TGTGCCAGCAGCTTGACCCGGACCGATTACCACTTC	CASSLTRTDYHF
.	TRBV6-1	medium-sized	TRBJ1-1	TGTGCCAGCAGCCAGTCAGGGTTCGTCACTGAAGCTTTCTTT	CASSQSGFVTEAFF
TRBD2	TRBV30	medium-sized	TRBJ2-3	TGTGCCTGGAGATCCGGGACTAGCGGGAGGAATACGCAGTATTTT	CAWRSGTSGRNTQYF
TRBD2	TRBV11-1	few	TRBJ2-1	TGTGCCAGCAGCTTAGATCGGACTAGCGGGGTAAGCTCCTACAATGAGCAGTTCTTC	CASSLDRTSGVSSYNEQFF
.	TRBV7-2	.	TRBJ1-2	TGTGCCAGCAGCTTAGCGCTGTCGGGGGTAAACTATGGCTACACCTTC	CASSLALSGVNYGYTF
TRBD2	TRBV5-1	few	TRBJ2-1	TGCGCCAGCAGCACTAGCGGGAGGGGCAATGAGCAGTTCTTC	CASSTSGRGNEQFF
TRBD2	TRBV6-1	medium-sized	TRBJ2-5	TGTGCCAGCAGTGAAAGGTCATTAGCGGGAATAGGGGAGACCCAGTACTTC	CASSERSLAGIGETQYF
TRBD2	TRBV29-1	.	TRBJ2-1	TGCAGCGTTGCCGGGGGGGGCTACAATGAGCAGTTCTTC	CSVAGGGYNEQFF
.	TRBV5-1	.	TRBJ2-1	TGCGCCAGCAGCTTGGAAGCTCCAGGGGTAAGCTACAATGAGCAGTTCTTC	CASSLEAPGVSYNEQFF
.	TRBV18	medium-sized	TRBJ1-6	TGTGCCAGCTCACCTCCGGGAGGGTATAATTCACCCCTCCACTTT	CASSPPGGYNSPLHF
TRBD1	TRBV6-5	medium-sized	TRBJ1-6	TGTGCCAGCAGTTCTCCGGGACAGGGGAATTCACCCCTCCACTTT	CASSSPGQGNSPLHF
.	TRBV6-6	few	TRBJ2-2	TGTGCCAGCAGTTTCCCTCTTCTTGGGTCTTTAACCGGGGAGCTGTTTTTT	CASSFPLLGSLTGELFF
.	TRBV14	.	TRBJ1-1	TGTGCCAGCAGCCAAGCGCGGGGGACCATGAACACTGAAGCTTTCTTT	CASSQARGTMNTEAFF
TRBD2	TRBV5-6	medium-sized	TRBJ2-5	TGTGCCAGCAGCTTGGCCGGGAGGGTTGGGGAGACCCAGTACTTC	CASSLAGRVGETQYF
TRBD2	TRBV10-1	.	TRBJ2-1	TGCGCCAGCAGTGGAAATGATTCCGGGACTAGCTTTTCCTATGAGCAGTTCTTC	CASSGNDSGTSFSYEQFF
TRBD2	TRBV19	.	TRBJ2-2	TGTGCCAGTAGTACTGGACTAGCGGGCACCGGGGAGCTGTTTTTT	CASSTGLAGTGELFF
TRBD1	TRBV6-1	medium-sized	TRBJ2-7	TGTGCCAGCAGCATGAGGGGCGACAGGGCCCACGAGCAGTACTTC	CASSMRGDRAHEQYF
.	TRBV7-2	.	TRBJ1-1	TGTGCCAGCAGCCAGAACACTGAAGCTTTCTTT	CASSQNTEAFF
.	TRBV4-3	.	TRBJ1-1	TGCGCCAGCAGCCAATACTCAGGGGCCACTGAAGCTTTCTTT	CASSQYSGATEAFF
.	TRBV12-3/TRBV12-4	medium-sized	TRBJ2-3	TGTGCCAGCAGTCACCTCCAGTATCGCGCGGGTAGCACAGATACGCAGTATTTT	CASSHLQYRAGSTDTQYF
.	TRBV5-5	few	TRBJ1-5	TGTGCCAGCAGCTTGGAATCAGCCTATAGCAATCAGCCCCAGCATTTT	CASSLESAYSNQPQHF
.	TRBV19	.	TRBJ1-4	TGTGCCAGTATCGGGGGAGGGGACGGCGAAAAACTGTTTTTT	CASIGGGDGEKLFF
TRBD1	TRBV24-1	.	TRBJ2-5	TGTGCCACCAGTGATGGAACAGGGGAGATAGAGACCCAGTACTTC	CATSDGTGEIETQYF
TRBD1	TRBV11-1	medium-sized	TRBJ1-2	TGTGCCACCCAGGATCAGGGGGCGCGTGGCTACACCTTC	CATQDQGARGYTF
.	TRBV7-9	few	TRBJ1-4	TGTGCCAGCAGCCCTTGGCGGGCAACTAATGAAAAACTGTTTTTT	CASSPWRATNEKLFF